This T cell receptor beta chain was captured by sequencing in a study of blood T cell repertoires in COVID-19. For the study at large: Some COVID-19 samples were acute and others convalescent; all came from the United States, Italy and Spain.

Per the original data handling: Reference gene primer amplification gave nucleated cell count estimates. The repertoire was sequenced with immunoSEQ multiplex PCR; TCRdb's copy has only in-frame clones and lacks some. V and J calls and clone size are given by that table; D and trimming were obtained from the DNA. The profile shows roughly 280,000 clones, more than 70% of them singletons. In Seattle, patients joined the study during active infection and were tracked longitudinally. The sequence was collected from a woman aged 25 to 45 with COVID-19, enrolled during active disease. The specimen was peripheral blood.

CDR3 sequence: CATSDKRTWGLGGNIQYF. The CDR3 nucleotides read TGTGCCACCAGTGATAAGAGGACGTGGGGACTAGGGGGGAACATTCAGTACTTC. The V call is TRBV24-1, the J call TRBJ2-4, with 8 bases lining up with TRBD2. Germline lookup yields CDR1 KGHDR and CDR2 SFDVKD. Trimming at V came to 3 bases and at J to 7 bases, leaving 16 bases not matched to a gene. The CDR3 length is 18 residues.